This T cell receptor beta chain comes out of a study of T cell responses to AZD1222 COVID-19 vaccine. Overall study results and limits: Just five to seven AZD1222 recipients tested seropositive at baseline.

Sequenced by immunoSEQ multiplex PCR; TCRdb stores in-frame clones only, minus some. The data show fewer than 200,000 clones, 85% to 90% seen once. Germline V CDR1 and CDR2: MNHEY, SVGAGI. The CDR3 sequence is 13 residues long. The V gene end was trimmed by 6 bases and the J gene end by 5 bases; junction bases not matched to a gene: 5. Regarding this clone: The target antigen is unknown.

V usage is TRBV6-5 and J usage is TRBJ1-1; 8 positions match TRBD1. Sample: peripheral blood, taken 28 days after the second AZD1222 dose. This clonotype was obtained from an adult who received the AZD1222 COVID-19 vaccine. The CDR3 loop reads CASRDRVETEAFF. The CDR3 DNA is TGTGCCAGCAGGGACAGGGTAGAAACTGAAGCTTTCTTT.